The next 22 T cell receptor beta chains were all read from a single sample in a study of blood T cell repertoires in COVID-19. Produced via immunoSEQ multiplex PCR; TCRdb's table is partial and in-frame only. The repertoire holds about 170,000 clones, with around 85% as singletons. Material for sequencing was peripheral blood. Every receptor here comes from a man aged 60 to 75 who had recovered from COVID-19.

The J gene is TRBJ1-1, the V gene TRBV18; TRBD1 matches at 7 bases. J was trimmed by 3 bases and V by 4 bases; bases with no gene match: 14. Germline CDR1 reads KGHSH; CDR2 reads LQKENI. CDR3 length: 17 residues. The DNA of the CDR3 is TGTGCCAGCTCACTTACCAGTAGAGACAGGGCAGACACTGAAGCTTTCTTT. Residues: CASSLTSRDRADTEAFF.

The genes are TRBV19 and TRBJ2-7; a weak D match, TRBD1 (5 bases). Germline CDR1 LNHDA, CDR2 SQIVND (reference sequence). With 1 base removed from V and 3 bases from J, the gap between germline ends came to 19 bases. The CDR3 extends over 17 amino acids. The CDR3 bases are TGTGCCAGTAGTATAGTTGTAGGGGCAGGTTCTATCTACGAGCAGTACTTC. It encodes CASSIVVGAGSIYEQYF.

J is TRBJ2-3 and V is TRBV29-1, with TRBD2 as a possible D gene (5 bases). The CDR3 is 16 amino acids. Germline V gene sequence: CDR1 SQVTM, CDR2 ANQGSEA. Trimming left V 3 bases short and J 6 bases short, with 22 bases between. CDR3 region: CSVEGHQKRVVDTQYF. The CDR3 DNA follows: TGCAGCGTTGAGGGCCACCAAAAGAGGGTGGTGGATACGCAGTATTTT.

This clone showed up just once. The chain recombines TRBV19 with TRBJ2-3; the match to TRBD2 covers 12 bases. Germline V gene sequence: CDR1 LNHDA, CDR2 SQIVND (reference sequence). This CDR3 is built from 15 residues. After removal of 2 bases from V and 4 bases from J, the junction contained 1 base not matched to a gene. The CDR3 region is CASSISSGGADTQYF. CDR3 nucleotides: TGTGCCAGTAGTATATCTAGCGGGGGGGCAGATACGCAGTATTTT.

This chain connects TRBV7-3 to TRBJ2-1, with D hard to call. Trimming removed 1 base at V and 4 bases at J, with 5 bases between. Germline V lookup: CDR1 SGHTA, CDR2 FQGTGA. The CDR3 extends over 13 amino acids. The CDR3 region is CASSLIGYNEQFF. DNA of the CDR3: TGTGCCAGCAGCTTAATCGGGTACAATGAGCAGTTCTTC.

The chain has TRBV15 and TRBJ1-6; TRBD1 is a possible D gene (5 bases). There are 15 residues in the CDR3. Germline V gene sequence: CDR1 LNHNV, CDR2 YYDKDF (reference sequence). V lost 1 base, J lost 15 bases, and 19 bases lay in between. The CDR3 region has the DNA TGTGCCACCAGCAGAGCGGCAGGGTCGGCGCTCGGCCTCCACTTT. Amino acid sequence: CATSRAAGSALGLHF.

The chain uses TRBV29-1 and TRBJ1-2; no definite D call. This CDR3 is built from 14 residues. The V gene lost 5 bases and the J gene lost 2 bases, with 15 bases spanning the gap. Per the germline V gene, CDR1 is SQVTM and CDR2 is ANQGSEA. Written as DNA, the CDR3 is TGCAGCGTTCACGCTAGACGAGAAAACTATGGCTACACCTTC. Translated, it gives CSVHARRENYGYTF.

The chain recombines TRBV5-1 with TRBJ1-4, with D possibly matching TRBD1 (5 bases). The germline V gene encodes CDR1 SGHRS and CDR2 YFSETQ. Trimming took 3 bases from V and 7 from J, leaving 10 bases between them. The CDR3 spans 13 residues. The CDR3 nucleotides are TGCGCCAGCAGCTCAACAGGAAGTGAAAAACTGTTTTTT. As protein: CASSSTGSEKLFF.

The CDR3 nucleotides read TGTGCCACCAGTGATTCCCCCGAGAGGGTGGCTGGCTACACCTTC. Encoded protein: CATSDSPERVAGYTF. V is TRBV24-1 and J is TRBJ1-2, with D hard to call. Trimming took 2 bases from V and 7 from J, leaving 16 bases between them. Per the germline V gene, CDR1 is KGHDR and CDR2 is SFDVKD. The CDR3 length is 15 residues.

Turning to this clone: At the DNA level, this CDR3 is encoded by other sequences in the same sample as well. This chain joins TRBV5-1 and TRBJ2-5; D gene unclear. The CDR3 is 11 amino acids. Germline CDR1 is SGHRS and CDR2 is YFSETQ. The V gene lost 4 bases and the J gene lost 2 bases, with 3 bases spanning the gap. In DNA form, the CDR3 reads TGCGCCAGCAGCCTACAAGAGACCCAGTACTTC. The encoded protein is CASSLQETQYF.

The rearrangement joins TRBV7-6 to TRBJ2-2, with D perhaps matching TRBD2 (5 bases). CDR3 length: 17 residues. Germline V gene sequence: CDR1 SGHVS, CDR2 FNYEAQ. Trimming pared 2 bases from V and 5 bases from J, leaving 18 bases between. The CDR3, as DNA: TGTGCCAGCAGCTTAACTTTTAACGGAGGTTCTACCGGGGAGCTGTTTTTT. Amino acids: CASSLTFNGGSTGELFF.

This chain links TRBV5-1 with TRBJ1-2; 7 bases align to TRBD1. Trimming cost V 0 bases and J 10 bases; bases outside gene matches: 9. CDR3 length equals 14 residues. CDR1 is SGHRS and CDR2 is YFSETQ in the germline V gene. CDR3: CASSLEGQGVDYTF. The CDR3 DNA follows: TGCGCCAGCAGCTTGGAGGGGCAGGGGGTGGACTACACCTTC.

V and J are TRBV30 and TRBJ1-2; perhaps TRBD1 as D (5 bases). The CDR3 spans 12 residues. The V end lost 5 bases, the J end lost 1 base, and 8 bases lay between the germline ends. CDR1 GTSNPN and CDR2 SVGIG come from the germline V gene (reference sequence). The CDR3 DNA reads as TGTGCCTGGGGCAGGGTTAACTATGGCTACACCTTC. Translated: CAWGRVNYGYTF.

This clone was observed a single time. The rearrangement links TRBV10-3 to TRBJ2-2; unclear D gene. Trimming took off 8 bases at V and 1 base at J, with 11 bases between the two ends. Germline loops: CDR1 ENHRY, CDR2 SYGVKD. The CDR3 totals 14 residues. The CDR3 coding sequence is TGTGCCATCTCCCGACTTCAGAACACCGGGGAGCTGTTTTTT. Encoded protein: CAISRLQNTGELFF.

The chain links TRBV7-2 to TRBJ2-7, with TRBD1 matching over 10 bases. The V and J ends lost 0 bases and 3 bases, in that order; junction bases with no gene match: 5. The CDR3 contains 16 residues. CDR1 and CDR2 (germline): SGHTA, FQGNSA. CDR3: CASSLARQGAIYEQYF. The CDR3, as DNA: TGTGCCAGCAGCTTAGCGCGACAGGGGGCAATCTACGAGCAGTACTTC.

This chain's CDR3 is CASSATGEKLFF. In nucleotides, the CDR3 is TGTGCCAGCAGTGCCACAGGGGAAAAACTGTTTTTT. The chain recombines TRBV2 with TRBJ1-4; possible D gene TRBD1, 6 bases. This CDR3 has 12 residues. The germline V gene encodes CDR1 SNHLY and CDR2 FYNNEI. The ends were cut back, 4 bases at V and 8 bases at J, with 8 bases in the middle.

The chain links TRBV2 to TRBJ2-3, with a weak D call TRBD2 (6 bases). V gave up 9 bases and J gave up 2 bases, with 15 bases separating them. Germline CDR1 SNHLY, CDR2 FYNNEI. The CDR3 totals 14 residues. For the CDR3, the DNA is TGTGCCAGAGGTGGGACTCTGAACACAGATACGCAGTATTTT. It encodes CARGGTLNTDTQYF.

In this sample, this clone turned up once. This chain uses TRBV30 with TRBJ2-5, with D unresolved. Trimming removed 0 bases at V and 1 base at J, with 9 bases between. The CDR3 consists of 14 residues. Germline lookup yields CDR1 GTSNPN and CDR2 SVGIG (reference sequence). The CDR3 coding sequence is TGTGCCTGGAGTGTAGTTAGTTCCCAAGAGACCCAGTACTTC. Translating it yields CAWSVVSSQETQYF.

The chain joins TRBV2 to TRBJ1-2; 7 bases fit TRBD1. Germline CDR1 reads SNHLY; CDR2 reads FYNNEI. Trimming removed 6 bases from V and 4 bases from J; junction bases left unmatched: 14. The CDR3 is 16 amino acids. In nucleotides, the CDR3 is TGTGCCAGCAGCAGAAATACAGGGGCCATCACCTATGGCTACACCTTC. Its translation is CASSRNTGAITYGYTF.

J is TRBJ1-4 and V is TRBV19; D is ambiguous. Trimming took 3 bases from V and 6 from J, leaving 14 bases between them. Germline V lookup: CDR1 LNHDA, CDR2 SQIVND (reference sequence). This CDR3 is built from 15 residues. CDR3 sequence (DNA): TGTGCCAGTAGTATGGCGGCAGCCCTGGATGAAAAACTGTTTTTT. It translates to CASSMAAALDEKLFF. The full variable domain, rest sourced from reference TRBV19 and TRBJ1-4, is DGGITQSPKYLFRKEGQNVTLSCEQNLNHDAMYWYRQDPGQGLRLIYYSQIVNDFQKGDIAEGYSVSREKKESFPLTVTSAQKNPTAFYLCASSMAAALDEKLFFGSGTQLSVL.

The CDR3 DNA reads as TGTGCCAGCAGCGCATCAGGGGATCGTACGGAAAAACTGTTTTTT. This codes for CASSASGDRTEKLFF. This rearrangement joins TRBV7-2 to TRBJ1-4; D possibly corresponds to TRBD1 (6 bases). Germline CDR1 and CDR2: SGHTA and FQGNSA. The CDR3 is 15 residues long. V was trimmed by 5 bases and J by 8 bases, leaving 18 bases between them.

The V gene is TRBV11-2, the J gene TRBJ1-2, with 10 bases aligning to TRBD1. Trimming cost V 4 bases and J 4 bases; bases outside gene matches: 6. The CDR3 extends over 15 amino acids. Germline V gene sequence: CDR1 SGHAT, CDR2 FQNNGV. The chain's CDR3 is CASSSTGGGFYGYTF. CDR3 nucleotide sequence: TGTGCCAGCAGCTCGACAGGGGGCGGCTTCTATGGCTACACCTTC.